A selection of T cell receptor beta chains follows, all from one sample in a study of cytomegalovirus exposure and HLA in healthy donors. Sequenced by immunoSEQ multiplex PCR; TCRdb stores in-frame clones only, minus some. Of about 190,000 clones in the sample, about nine tenths were seen once. Sample: PBMCs. Receptor source: a young man in good health and CMV-seronegative. CDR3s leave out the opening cysteine and the closing phenylalanine or tryptophan.

J	V	CDR3
TRBJ1-1	TRBV6-5	ASSYQTGEAF
TRBJ2-7	TRBV19	ASTAGGGSYEQY
TRBJ2-5	TRBV25-1	ASSSDRLETQY
TRBJ2-7	TRBV4-1	ASSQESGLQR
TRBJ2-7	TRBV10-3	AISDLISGTLTREAPYEQY
TRBJ2-3	TRBV5-1	ASSPGLAGGFADTQY
TRBJ2-2	TRBV5-1	ASSAWQGLNTGELF
TRBJ2-5	TRBV5-5	ASSLPGNQETQY
TRBJ2-7	TRBV21-1	ASSAWDTKKYEQY
TRBJ2-7	TRBV5-4	ASRTTGNSYEQY
TRBJ2-7	TRBV5-5	ASSSRTGSSYEQY
TRBJ2-6	TRBV7-6	ASSLTSGGSSGANGLT
TRBJ2-7	TRBV9	ASTGNEQY
TRBJ1-1	TRBV18	ASSPQSQGNTEAF
TRBJ1-1	TRBV5-6	ASRQPGQYTEAF
TRBJ2-7	TRBV5-4	ASSLGVMGGSDEQY
TRBJ1-1	TRBV19	ASREAGLPTEAF
TRBJ1-1	TRBV19	ASTQRSSGGHTEAF
TRBJ1-4	TRBV5-1	ASSTGQGKNEKLF
TRBJ2-7	TRBV19	ASSPGTGLYEQY
TRBJ2-3	TRBV6-1	ASRLRTGSTDTQY
TRBJ2-3	TRBV27	ASSYKRGGRDTQY
TRBJ1-2	TRBV6-6	ASRGQGATYGYT
TRBJ2-7	TRBV4-1	ASSVLPGAFYEQY
TRBJ2-1	TRBV4-2	ASSQDMSGGPSPERQF
TRBJ2-4	TRBV6-6	ASSTTGTGKNSQY
TRBJ2-7	TRBV19	ASSIAPDSSYEQY
TRBJ2-1	TRBV11-2	ASSRSGTSGISYNEQF
TRBJ1-1	TRBV11-2	ASSLEMGEDTEAF
TRBJ1-2	TRBV29-1	SVEGQGGYGYT
TRBJ2-1	TRBV7-8	ASSLRGNGARSNEQF
TRBJ1-2	TRBV6-1	ASSELNYGYT
TRBJ2-3	TRBV4-2	ASSQSPGDTQY
TRBJ2-3	TRBV5-1	ASSSKEVVTDTQY
TRBJ2-2	TRBV7-9	SSSPSYVAGTNTGELF
TRBJ1-2	TRBV13	ASSLRQAPIAHGYT
TRBJ1-5	TRBV11-2	ASSVTGEGQPQH
TRBJ2-1	TRBV25-1	ASSEELPTSGGDNEQF
TRBJ2-2	TRBV19	ASSIGWRTNTNTGELF
TRBJ2-5	TRBV2	ASLDGGAGETQY
TRBJ1-3	TRBV19	ASSPGHPSALGNTIY
TRBJ2-4	TRBV15	ATSYKKGVIQY
TRBJ2-1	TRBV7-6	ASSSTGGSSYNEQF